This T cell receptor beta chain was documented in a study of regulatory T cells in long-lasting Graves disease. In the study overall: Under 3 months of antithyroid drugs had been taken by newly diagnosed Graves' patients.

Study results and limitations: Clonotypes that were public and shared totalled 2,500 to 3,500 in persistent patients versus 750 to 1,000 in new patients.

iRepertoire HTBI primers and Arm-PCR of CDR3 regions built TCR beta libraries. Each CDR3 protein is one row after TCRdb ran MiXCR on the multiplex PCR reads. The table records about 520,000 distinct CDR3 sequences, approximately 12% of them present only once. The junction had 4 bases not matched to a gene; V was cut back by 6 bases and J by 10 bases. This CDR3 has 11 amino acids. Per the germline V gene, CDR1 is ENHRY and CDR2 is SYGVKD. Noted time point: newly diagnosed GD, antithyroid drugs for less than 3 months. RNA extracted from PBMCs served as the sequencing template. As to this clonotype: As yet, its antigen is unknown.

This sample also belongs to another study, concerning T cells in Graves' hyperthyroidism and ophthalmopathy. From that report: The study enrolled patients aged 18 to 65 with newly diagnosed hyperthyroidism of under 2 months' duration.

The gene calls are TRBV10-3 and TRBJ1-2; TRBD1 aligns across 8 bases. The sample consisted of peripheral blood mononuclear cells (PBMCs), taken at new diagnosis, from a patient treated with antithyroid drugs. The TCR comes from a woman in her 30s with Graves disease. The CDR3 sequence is CAIRGQGAYTF. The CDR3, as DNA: TGTGCCATCAGAGGACAGGGCGCCTACACCTTC.